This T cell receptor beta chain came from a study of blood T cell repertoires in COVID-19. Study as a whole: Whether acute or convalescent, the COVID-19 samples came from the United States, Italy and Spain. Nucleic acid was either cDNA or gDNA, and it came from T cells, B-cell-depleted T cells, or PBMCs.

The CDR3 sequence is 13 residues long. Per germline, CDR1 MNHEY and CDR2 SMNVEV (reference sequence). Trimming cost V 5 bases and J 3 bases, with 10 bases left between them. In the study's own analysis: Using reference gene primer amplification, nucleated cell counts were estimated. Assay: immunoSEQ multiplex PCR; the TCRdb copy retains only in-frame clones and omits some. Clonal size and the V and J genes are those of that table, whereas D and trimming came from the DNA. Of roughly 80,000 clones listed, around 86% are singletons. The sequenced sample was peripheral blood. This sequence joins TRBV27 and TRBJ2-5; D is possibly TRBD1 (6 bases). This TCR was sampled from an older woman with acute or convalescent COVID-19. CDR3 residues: CASSRGFEETQYF. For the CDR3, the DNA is TGTGCCAGCAGTAGGGGGTTTGAAGAGACCCAGTACTTC.